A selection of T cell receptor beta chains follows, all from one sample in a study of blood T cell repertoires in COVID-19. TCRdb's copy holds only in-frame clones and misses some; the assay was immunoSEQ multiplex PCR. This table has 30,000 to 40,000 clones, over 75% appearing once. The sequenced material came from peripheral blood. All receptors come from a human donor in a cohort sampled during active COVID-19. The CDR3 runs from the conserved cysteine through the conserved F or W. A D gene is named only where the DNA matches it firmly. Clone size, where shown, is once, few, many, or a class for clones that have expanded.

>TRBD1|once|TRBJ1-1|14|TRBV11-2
CASSPGQVVTEAFF
TGTGCCAGCAGCCCGGGACAGGTCGTTACTGAAGCTTTCTTT
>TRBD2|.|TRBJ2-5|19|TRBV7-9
CASSYFFSPSGGSQETQYF
TGTGCCAGCAGCTACTTCTTTTCTCCTAGCGGGGGAAGCCAAGAGACCCAGTACTTC
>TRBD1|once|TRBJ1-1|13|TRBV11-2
CASSLDDRVVAFF
TGTGCCAGCAGCTTAGACGACAGGGTGGTAGCTTTCTTT
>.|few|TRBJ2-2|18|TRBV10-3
CAISEPSFRQHGTGELFF
TGTGCCATCAGTGAGCCTAGTTTCCGGCAGCACGGCACCGGGGAGCTGTTTTTT
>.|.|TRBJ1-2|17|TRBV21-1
CASSKAWTGTGNYGYTF
TGTGCCAGCAGCAAAGCATGGACCGGGACAGGGAACTATGGCTACACCTTC
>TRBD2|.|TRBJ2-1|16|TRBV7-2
CASSLDSGRTYNEQFF
TGTGCCAGCAGCTTAGATAGCGGGAGGACGTACAATGAGCAGTTCTTC
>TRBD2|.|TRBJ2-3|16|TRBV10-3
CAVAQGLAGVEDTQYF
TGTGCCGTCGCCCAAGGGCTAGCGGGAGTTGAGGATACGCAGTATTTT
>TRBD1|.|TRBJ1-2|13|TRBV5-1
CASSSSQGASYTF
TGCGCCAGCAGTTCATCTCAGGGGGCCAGCTACACCTTC
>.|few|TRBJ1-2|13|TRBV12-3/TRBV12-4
CASSFPRTDPSTF
TGTGCCAGCAGTTTCCCCCGGACAGACCCGAGCACCTTC
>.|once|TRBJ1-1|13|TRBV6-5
CASSIGLQTKAFF
TGTGCCAGCAGTATAGGACTCCAGACGAAAGCTTTCTTT
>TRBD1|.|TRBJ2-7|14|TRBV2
CASSPGTGSYEQYF
TGTGCCAGCAGTCCCGGGACAGGGTCCTACGAGCAGTACTTC
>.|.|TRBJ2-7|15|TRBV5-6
CASSLPGHIFAEQYF
TGTGCCAGCAGCTTACCGGGACATATTTTTGCCGAGCAGTACTTC
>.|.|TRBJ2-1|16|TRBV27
CASSLSVLSSYNEQFF
TGTGCCAGCAGTTTATCGGTCCTGAGCTCCTACAATGAGCAGTTCTTC
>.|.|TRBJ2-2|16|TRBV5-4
CASSNPGTSNTGELFF
TGTGCCAGCAGCAACCCCGGGACATCGAACACCGGGGAGCTGTTTTTT
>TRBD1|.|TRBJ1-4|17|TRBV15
CATSTRDRGFRNEKLFF
TGTGCCACCAGCACTCGGGACAGGGGGTTTAGGAATGAAAAACTGTTTTTT
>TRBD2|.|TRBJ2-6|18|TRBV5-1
CASSPSGGAGTGANVLTF
TGCGCCAGCAGCCCGTCGGGGGGGGCAGGGACTGGGGCCAACGTCCTGACTTTC
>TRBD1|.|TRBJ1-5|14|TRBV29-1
CSVTSGQVDSPQHF
TGCAGCGTAACGAGCGGACAGGTCGACTCGCCCCAGCATTTT
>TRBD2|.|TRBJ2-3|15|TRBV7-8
CASSPGTSGRDTQYF
TGTGCCAGCAGCCCCGGGACTAGCGGGAGAGATACGCAGTATTTT
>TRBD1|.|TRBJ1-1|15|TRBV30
CAWSVQGSLNTEAFF
TGTGCCTGGAGTGTACAGGGGAGCCTGAACACTGAAGCTTTCTTT
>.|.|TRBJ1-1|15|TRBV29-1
CSVGLGQSMNTEAFF
TGCAGCGTTGGGCTTGGGCAGTCCATGAACACTGAAGCTTTCTTT
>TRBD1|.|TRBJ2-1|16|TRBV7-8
CASSLRAGTGYNEQFF
TGTGCCAGCAGCTTAAGGGCCGGGACAGGATACAATGAGCAGTTCTTC
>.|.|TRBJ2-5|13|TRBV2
CASSPQARETQYF
TGTGCCAGCAGTCCACAGGCCCGAGAGACCCAGTACTTC
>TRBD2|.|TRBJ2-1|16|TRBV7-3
CASSLKRASGTDEQFF
TGTGCCAGCAGCTTAAAGAGGGCTAGCGGGACGGATGAGCAGTTCTTC
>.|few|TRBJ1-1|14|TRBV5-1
CASSFGGRGTEAFF
TGCGCCAGCAGCTTCGGGGGGAGGGGCACTGAAGCTTTCTTT
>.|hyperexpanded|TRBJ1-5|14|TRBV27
CASSLSPGNQPQHF
TGTGCCAGCAGTTTATCCCCAGGCAATCAGCCCCAGCATTTT
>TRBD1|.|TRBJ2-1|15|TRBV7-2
CASSARDRHYNEQFF
TGTGCCAGCAGCGCCCGGGACAGACACTACAATGAGCAGTTCTTC
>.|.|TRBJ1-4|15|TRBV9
CASSLGHGNNEKLFF
TGTGCCAGCAGCTTGGGGCATGGAAATAATGAAAAACTGTTTTTT